This note documents a single T cell receptor beta chain sequence. Its target is unknown. The sample comes from a study of T cell responses to AZD1222 COVID-19 vaccine. Study-wide results and caveats: It was only after the peak T cell response that any repertoires were sampled.

TCRdb's copy holds only in-frame clones and misses some; the assay was immunoSEQ multiplex PCR. In the table there are 78,000 or so clones, roughly 88% of which are singletons. The ends lost 4 bases at V and 0 bases at J; junction bases unmatched: 5. Germline V gene lookup returns CDR1 MGHRA and CDR2 YSYEKL. The CDR3 consists of 16 residues. The clonotype originates from an adult in good health. The source material was peripheral blood, sampled on day 0 of AZD1222 vaccination. V usage is TRBV4-1 and J usage is TRBJ2-2, with 7 bases aligning to TRBD1. The CDR3 nucleotides read TGCGCCAGCAGCCGCCTTACAGGGGCGAACACCGGGGAGCTGTTTTTT. It yields the protein CASSRLTGANTGELFF.